This T cell receptor beta chain was recorded in a study of blood T cell repertoires in COVID-19. Study details: The United States, Italy and Spain were the sources of the acute and convalescent COVID-19 samples. The analysed material was cDNA or gDNA that came from T cells, B-cell-depleted T cells, or PBMCs.

Germline CDR1 and CDR2: SEHNR and FQNEAQ (reference sequence). Trimming cost V 5 bases and J 6 bases; bases outside gene matches: 21. The CDR3 runs to 20 residues. This clone turned up a few times. In the authors' methods: Reference gene primer amplification gave nucleated cell count estimates. Here immunoSEQ multiplex PCR was the method, and the copy in TCRdb shows in-frame clones only, minus some. V and J calls and clone size are copied from that table; D and trimming were computed from the DNA. The data contain more than 80,000 clones, roughly 80% of them singletons. The V and J genes are TRBV7-9 and TRBJ2-3; 12 nucleotides match TRBD1. Sequencing was done on a sample of peripheral blood. The clonotype originates from a human donor in a cohort sampled during active COVID-19. CDR3 protein: CASSIYPGQGALRAGDTQYF. The CDR3 nucleotides are TGTGCCAGCAGCATCTACCCGGGACAGGGGGCGCTAAGAGCAGGGGATACGCAGTATTTT. Full variable domain (remainder filled in from reference TRBV7-9 and TRBJ2-3): DTGVSQNPRHKITKRGQNVTFRCDPISEHNRLYWYRQTLGQGPEFLTYFQNEAQLEKSRLLSDRFSAERPKGSFSTLEIQRTEQGDSAMYLCASSIYPGQGALRAGDTQYFGPGTRLTVL.